The 8 T cell receptor beta chains below were found in one sample sequenced in a study of blood T cell repertoires in COVID-19 (dated by TCRdb to about 2020). Receptor amplification or capture employed the immunoSEQ multiplex PCR assay. Sourced from immuneACCESS, this table was stored by TCRdb with only in-frame sequences that have V and J called. A share of the clones is absent; for the studies checked, an unresolved V gene accounts for under half, and the remainder has no known explanation. The sample contains around 150,000 clones, 70% to 85% of them found a single time. The ten most abundant clones make up about 7.8% of the sample. Sequenced sample: peripheral blood. These receptors were obtained from a woman in her forties or fifties in a cohort sampled during active or convalescent COVID-19.

This clone was detected many times. V usage is TRBV4-2 and J usage is TRBJ1-5, with 8 bases aligning to TRBD1. CDR3 length: 16 amino acids. After removal of 0 bases from V and 4 bases from J, the junction contained 5 bases not matched to a gene. Germline V lookup: CDR1 LGHNA, CDR2 YNFKEQ. As DNA, the CDR3 is TGTGCCAGCAGCCAAGACCAGGGGACAGGTAATCAGCCCCAGCATTTT. Protein product: CASSQDQGTGNQPQHF.

On this clone: This same CDR3 is encoded by further DNA sequences in the sample. The CDR3 loop reads CASSLGTGVHEQYF. In DNA form, the CDR3 reads TGTGCCAGCAGCTTAGGGACAGGGGTCCACGAGCAGTACTTC. The chain recombines TRBV5-6 with TRBJ2-7, with 10 bases fitting TRBD1. V was pared by 2 bases and J by 5 bases, with 4 bases of the junction left unmatched. This CDR3 region has 14 residues. The germline V gene encodes CDR1 SGHDT and CDR2 YYEEEE.

The chain is built from TRBV6-5 and TRBJ1-1; TRBD1 matches 7 bases. Germline V gene data show CDR1 as MNHEY and CDR2 as SVGAGI. J gave up 5 bases and V 8 bases, and 11 bases lay outside the gene matches. The CDR3 covers 14 residues. CDR3 bases: TGTGCCAGCCCGCGGGCGGCAGGGGGAACTGAAGCTTTCTTT. Its protein product is CASPRAAGGTEAFF.

The chain couples TRBV3-1 (or the pseudogene TRBV3-2) to TRBJ2-5; D unclear. Germline assignment: CDR1 LGHDT and CDR2 YNNKEL (reference sequence). Deletions cut 6 bases from V and 5 bases from J, with 13 bases between. The CDR3 has 13 residues. The CDR3 DNA reads TGTGCCAGCAGTCGCGGAACCTGGGAGACCCAGTACTTC. Translation: CASSRGTWETQYF.

V and J are TRBV6-5 and TRBJ1-6; TRBD1 matches at 7 bases. This CDR3 has 15 amino acids. J was trimmed by 7 bases and V by 4 bases; bases with no gene match: 7. CDR1 is MNHEY and CDR2 is SVGAGI in the germline V gene. The CDR3 protein is CASSLWTGKNSPLHF. The CDR3 nucleotides read TGTGCCAGCAGTTTGTGGACAGGAAAGAATTCACCCCTCCACTTT.

The rearrangement joins TRBV27 to TRBJ2-1, with 12 bases that match TRBD2. The CDR3 is made up of 16 amino acids. V shed 3 bases, J shed 7 bases, and the junction held 7 bases outside the gene matches. Looked up from germline, CDR1 is MNHEY and CDR2 is SMNVEV (reference sequence). CDR3 amino acids: CASSFFSSGGANEQFF. The CDR3 DNA sequence: TGTGCCAGCAGTTTCTTCTCTAGCGGGGGGGCGAATGAGCAGTTCTTC.

The J gene is TRBJ1-3, the V gene TRBV18, with D perhaps TRBD1 (5 bases). Germline CDR1 reads KGHSH; CDR2 reads LQKENI. Trimming took off 2 bases at V and 0 bases at J, with 8 bases between the two ends. There are 15 residues in the CDR3. The chain's CDR3 is CASSPDSNSGNTIYF. CDR3 sequence (DNA): TGTGCCAGCTCACCAGACAGTAACTCTGGAAACACCATATATTTT.

This clone was observed many times. The chain recombines TRBV4-1 with TRBJ2-7; 7 bases agree with TRBD1. Germline V gene lookup returns CDR1 MGHRA and CDR2 YSYEKL. This CDR3 has 15 amino acids. The junction had 6 bases not matched to a gene; V was cut back by 1 base and J by 3 bases. DNA for the CDR3: TGCGCCAGCAGCCAAGGGGGACAGCTGCTCTACGAGCAGTACTTC. Its translation: CASSQGGQLLYEQYF.